This T cell receptor beta chain was sequenced for a study of PD-1 blockade in classical Hodgkin lymphoma. Study overall: Patients had nivolumab dosed at 3 mg/kg, delivered intravenously every 2 weeks.

As concerns this clone: Its antigen is not known.

The CDR3 has 14 amino acids. Losses at the gene ends were 3 bases for V and 7 bases for J; bases not matched to a gene: 9. The germline V gene has CDR1 LNHDA and CDR2 SQIVND (reference sequence). The time point was: cycle 4 day 1 (C4D1), after less than seven weeks of nivolumab. Autologous stem cell transplantation was followed by relapse in every patient, and brentuximab vedotin exposure varied. General study points: Sources of repertoire differences remain undefined, possibly disease activity or prior therapy. Newly diagnosed patients had diversity similar to the baseline diversity of complete responders. Relapsed/refractory patients reportedly had lower baseline diversity than newly diagnosed patients.

Assay: immunoSEQ multiplex PCR; the TCRdb copy retains only in-frame clones and omits some. In the table there are some 95,000 clones, 90% of which are singletons. This chain joins TRBV19 and TRBJ2-7; 7 bases are a match to TRBD1. This receptor was taken from a human donor with classical Hodgkin lymphoma. Source: peripheral blood mononuclear cells (PBMCs), taken before the fourth cycle of nivolumab. The CDR3 loop is CASSMGQPALEQYF. CDR3 DNA sequence: TGTGCCAGTAGTATGGGACAGCCTGCCTTAGAGCAGTACTTC.